The 9 T cell receptor beta chains in this list originate from one sample, sequenced in a study of cytomegalovirus exposure and HLA in healthy donors. The method was immunoSEQ multiplex PCR; TCRdb's version includes in-frame clones alone and lacks a portion of them. The sample lists roughly 200,000 clones, approximately 86% occurring once. The sequenced material came from PBMCs. Source of these receptors: a man aged 25-40 years in good health and CMV-seropositive.

The chain has TRBV2 and TRBJ2-7, with 8 bases identical to TRBD2. J gave up 2 bases and V 8 bases, and 11 bases lay outside the gene matches. CDR3 length equals 15 residues. Germline V gives CDR1 SNHLY, CDR2 FYNNEI. The CDR3 here is CASPVAGGVTYEQYF. The CDR3 DNA reads TGTGCCAGCCCCGTAGCCGGGGGGGTAACCTACGAGCAGTACTTC. Drawing the rest from reference TRBV2 and TRBJ2-7, the complete variable domain is EPEVTQTPSHQVTQMGQEVILRCVPISNHLYFYWYRQILGQKVEFLVSFYNNEISEKSEIFDDQFSVERPDGSNFTLKIRSTKLEDSAMYFCASPVAGGVTYEQYFGPGTRLTVT.

This clone appeared a single time. CDR3 coding DNA: TGCAGCGTTGACGTCGCGGGACAGAACTACGAGCAGTACTTC. Amino acids: CSVDVAGQNYEQYF. J is TRBJ2-7 and V is TRBV29-1; TRBD1 might be the D (7 bases). The CDR3 extends over 14 amino acids. V was trimmed by 3 bases and J by 3 bases, leaving 15 bases between them. The germline gives CDR1 SQVTM, CDR2 ANQGSEA.

The chain is built from TRBV6-4 and TRBJ1-1; TRBD1 is a possible D gene (5 bases). Germline V gene sequence: CDR1 MRHNA, CDR2 SNTAGT. The CDR3 contains 15 residues. The V and J ends lost 2 bases and 6 bases respectively, with 16 bases between them. Here the CDR3 reads CASSDDRTQGAEAFF. CDR3 coding DNA: TGTGCCAGCAGTGACGACAGAACTCAAGGCGCTGAAGCTTTCTTT.

V is TRBV11-2 and J is TRBJ1-5; 7 positions agree with TRBD1. V was pared by 2 bases and J by 6 bases, with 7 bases of the junction left unmatched. CDR3 length: 15 residues. Germline CDR1 reads SGHAT; CDR2 reads FQNNGV. In nucleotides, the CDR3 is TGTGCCAGCAGCTTAAGGGGGCAGGGCGGTCAGCCCCAGCATTTT. Translation: CASSLRGQGGQPQHF.

The chain is built from TRBV29-1 and TRBJ2-7, with 8 bases fitting TRBD1. The CDR3 length is 12 residues. Germline V CDR1 and CDR2: SQVTM, ANQGSEA. Unmatched junction bases numbered 7, after V lost 6 bases and J lost 6 bases. CDR3 protein: CSVPGTGSEQYF. CDR3 DNA: TGCAGCGTCCCCGGGACAGGATCCGAGCAGTACTTC.

Points on this clone: The sample carries other DNA sequences with the same CDR3. The rearrangement joins TRBV6-5 to TRBJ2-7; no reliable D call. CDR3 length equals 12 residues. With 4 bases removed from V and 2 bases from J, the gap between germline ends came to 6 bases. In germline, CDR1 is MNHEY, CDR2 SVGAGI. CDR3 DNA sequence: TGTGCCAGCAGTTTGTCCGCCTACGAGCAGTACTTC. It is translated as CASSLSAYEQYF.

The gene calls are TRBV2 and TRBJ2-5; D possibly uses TRBD1 or TRBD2 (5 bases each). V dropped 8 bases and J dropped 10 bases, with 23 bases sitting between them. CDR3 size: 14 residues. In germline, CDR1 is SNHLY, CDR2 FYNNEI. As DNA, the CDR3 is TGTGCCAGCTTGGTGGGAGCGCCTCGCAGGGACCAGTACTTC. This encodes CASLVGAPRRDQYF.

The J gene is TRBJ2-2, the V gene TRBV18; 7 bases fit TRBD1. Losses at the gene ends were 6 bases for V and 6 bases for J; bases not matched to a gene: 4. CDR1 KGHSH and CDR2 LQKENI come from the germline V gene. The CDR3 runs to 13 residues. The CDR3 spells CASSLTGSGELFF. The CDR3 DNA reads as TGTGCCAGCTCGCTGACAGGGTCCGGGGAGCTGTTTTTT.

The chain employs TRBV30 and TRBJ1-5; no clear D gene. The CDR3 has 13 residues. The germline CDR1 and CDR2 sequences are GTSNPN and SVGIG (reference sequence). Trimming pared 1 base from V and 3 bases from J, leaving 7 bases between. CDR3 residues: CAWSADINQPQHF. CDR3 in DNA: TGTGCCTGGAGTGCCGACATCAATCAGCCCCAGCATTTT.